What follows describes a single TCR beta chain. Its target is unknown. The CDR3 covers 15 residues. Germline V gene sequence: CDR1 SGHDT, CDR2 YYEEEE. The V end was cut by 4 bases, the J end by 2 bases, with 16 bases between. The PCR was carried out with 60 Vbeta primers and 13 Jbeta primers. Profiled with immunoSEQ multiplex PCR; TCRdb holds only in-frame clones, not every one. The sample carries about 150,000 clones, more than 75% recorded once. This entry belongs to a study of cytomegalovirus exposure and HLA in healthy donors. The study, taken as a whole, reports: Sequencing artifact likely explains a cluster of highly shared sequence variants. Earlier analysis found most TCR beta V segments productive about 87% or about 30% of the time. In a later analysis, HLA-associated beta chains showed higher expansion and lower generation probabilities than comparable chains.

This sequence joins TRBV5-6 and TRBJ2-7, with a possible D match to TRBD1 (6 bases). This clonotype originated in a male donor in good health and CMV-seronegative. Sample: PBMCs. The CDR3 loop is CASSGSGTRTYEQYF. The CDR3 DNA reads as TGTGCCAGCAGCGGTTCCGGGACACGAACCTACGAGCAGTACTTC.